This T cell receptor beta chain appears in the sequencing data of a study of blood T cell repertoires in COVID-19. Study-wide context: PBMCs, B-cell-depleted T cells, or T cells were the source of the cDNA or gDNA that made up the material.

Germline V gives CDR1 KGHSH, CDR2 LQKENI. V lost 6 bases, J lost 5 bases, and 13 bases lay in between. The CDR3 spans 13 residues. Per the authors' pipeline: Reference gene primer amplification gave nucleated cell count estimates. Profiled with immunoSEQ multiplex PCR; TCRdb holds only in-frame clones, not every one. The DNA was the basis for D and trimming; V, J and clone size are from that table. Of about 80,000 clones listed, 60% to 80% were seen once; the top ten hold about a sixth. Specimen: peripheral blood. This sequence was found in a man between 65 and 85 years old with active or convalescent COVID-19. This chain uses TRBV18 with TRBJ1-2; perhaps TRBD1 as D (5 bases). Here the CDR3 reads CASSGGGRYGYTF. CDR3 bases: TGTGCCAGCTCTGGGGGAGGGCGATATGGCTACACCTTC.